This entry lists 21 T cell receptor beta chains sequenced from one sample in a study of T cells in Graves' hyperthyroidism and ophthalmopathy. Using RNA transcripts as the source, TCR beta CDR3 regions were amplified. TCR CDR3 regions were first amplified by RT-PCR with HTBI primers. TCRdb reprocessed the multiplex PCR reads with MiXCR, giving one entry per CDR3 protein. The sample holds approximately 870,000 distinct CDR3 sequences; 38% are singletons and the top ten take 7.5% to 9.5%. The sequenced material came from blood. These receptors were collected from a man between 18 and 29 years old with Graves' hyperthyroidism.

This chain links TRBV7-2 with TRBJ1-3, with unresolved D. CDR3 length: 16 amino acids. Germline loops: CDR1 SGHTA, CDR2 FQGNSA. V was clipped by 5 bases and J by 3 bases, with 17 bases between them. The CDR3 DNA reads TGTGCCAGCAGCCACGGACTAGCGGGATATGGAAACACCATATATTTT. This encodes CASSHGLAGYGNTIYF.

Ten or more counts support this clonotype. The chain combines TRBV10-3 with TRBJ2-5; 8 nucleotides line up with TRBD1. The V and J ends lost 5 bases and 5 bases, in that order; junction bases with no gene match: 10. Per the germline V gene, CDR1 is ENHRY and CDR2 is SYGVKD. The CDR3 sequence is 15 residues long. The DNA for the CDR3 is TGTGCCATCAGTTCCCGGGACAGGACGGGGGAGACCCAGTACTTC. Its protein product is CAISSRDRTGETQYF.

This clonotype has a handful of counts. The chain is built from TRBV9 and TRBJ1-1, with 8 bases that match TRBD1. In germline, CDR1 is SGDLS, CDR2 YYNGEE. The J segment lost 0 bases and the V segment lost 3 bases, leaving 4 bases of the junction unmatched. This CDR3 spans 15 amino acids. The CDR3 reads CASSADRGMNTEAFF. The CDR3 nucleotides are TGTGCCAGCAGCGCCGACAGGGGAATGAACACTGAAGCTTTCTTT.

This clonotype has ten or more counts. CDR3 nucleotide sequence: TGCGCCAGCAGTCCCGTCCCCGGGTATGGCTACACCTTC. Translation: CASSPVPGYGYTF. The chain combines TRBV5-1 with TRBJ1-2; D is unresolved. The length of the CDR3 is 13 residues. Germline CDR1 is SGHRS and CDR2 is YFSETQ. Trimming left V 5 bases short and J 5 bases short, with 13 bases between.

The chain couples TRBV29-1 to TRBJ1-1; D not resolved. The CDR3 has 12 amino acids. From germline, CDR1 is SQVTM and CDR2 ANQGSEA. V was cut by 6 bases and J by 5 bases, with 13 bases left in between. The CDR3 nucleotides are TGCAGCGTCGGACCGGGCGGGACTGAAGCTTTCTTT. This gives the protein CSVGPGGTEAFF. The full variable domain, rest sourced from reference TRBV29-1 and TRBJ1-1, is SAVISQKPSRDICQRGTSLTIQCQVDSQVTMMFWYRQQPGQSLTLIATANQGSEATYESGFVIDKFPISRPNLTFSTLTVSNMSPEDSSIYLCSVGPGGTEAFFGQGTRLTVV.

The J gene is TRBJ1-5, the V gene TRBV2; no clear D gene. The V gene lost 6 bases and the J gene lost 7 bases, with 13 bases spanning the gap. Germline CDR1 reads SNHLY; CDR2 reads FYNNEI. This CDR3 comprises 13 residues. Here the CDR3 reads CASRGSGEQPQHF. DNA of the CDR3: TGTGCCAGCAGGGGAAGTGGAGAGCAGCCCCAGCATTTT. The complete variable domain, with remaining parts taken from reference TRBV2 and TRBJ1-5, reads EPEVTQTPSHQVTQMGQEVILRCVPISNHLYFYWYRQILGQKVEFLVSFYNNEISEKSEIFDDQFSVERPDGSNFTLKIRSTKLEDSAMYFCASRGSGEQPQHFGDGTRLSIL.

Concerning this clonotype itself: At one end the junction does not follow the germline gene, possibly because of a read error. V is TRBV20-1 and J is TRBJ2-5, with D possibly being TRBD2 (6 bases). The CDR3 consists of 16 residues. The V gene's germline CDR1 is DFQATT and CDR2 SNEGSKA (reference sequence). The CDR3 DNA reads TGCAGTGCTGGAGAGGGCTGGGGGTTGGGAGGAGAGACCCAGTACTTC. It encodes CSAGEGWGLGGETQYF.

Ten or more counts support this clonotype. The chain recombines TRBV29-1 with TRBJ2-7, with D maybe TRBD2 (5 bases). V dropped 3 bases and J dropped 3 bases, with 9 bases sitting between them. In germline, CDR1 is SQVTM, CDR2 ANQGSEA. There are 12 residues in the CDR3. The CDR3 DNA sequence: TGCAGCGTTGAGTTTCGGGGCTACGAGCAGTACTTC. Translation gives CSVEFRGYEQYF.

This clonotype has ten or more counts. The rearrangement uses TRBV9 and TRBJ1-3; no firm D call. CDR3 length: 14 amino acids. The germline V gene has CDR1 SGDLS and CDR2 YYNGEE. The ends were cut back, 5 bases at V and 0 bases at J, with 9 bases in the middle. The CDR3 coding sequence is TGTGCCAGCAGTGGCTGGAGCTCTGGAAACACCATATATTTT. It specifies CASSGWSSGNTIYF.

This clonotype was seen more than once but under ten times. The chain has TRBV6-6 and TRBJ2-2; D ambiguous. The V and J ends lost 8 bases and 6 bases respectively, with 4 bases between them. Germline V CDR1 and CDR2: MNHNY, SVGAGI (reference sequence). CDR3 length equals 10 residues. The CDR3 loop is CASEAGELFF. CDR3 nucleotide sequence: TGTGCCAGCGAAGCCGGGGAGCTGTTTTTT.

The rearrangement links TRBV20-1 to TRBJ1-2; D remains ambiguous. The CDR3 is 14 residues long. Trimming removed 0 bases at V and 5 bases at J, with 13 bases between. CDR1 is DFQATT, CDR2 SNEGSKA, per germline (reference sequence). DNA of the CDR3: TGCAGTGCTAGAGATCATGGCAGAGGATATGGCTACACCTTC. It codes for CSARDHGRGYGYTF.

This clonotype was counted only a few times. J is TRBJ1-4 and V is TRBV5-1; 7 nucleotides line up with TRBD1. The CDR3 has 15 amino acids. Germline-derived CDR1 and CDR2 are SGHRS and YFSETQ. The junction had 10 bases not matched to a gene; V was cut back by 3 bases and J by 8 bases. CDR3 DNA: TGCGCCAGCAGCTCGACTACAGGGGATGAGGAAAAACTGTTTTTT. Its translation is CASSSTTGDEEKLFF.

The chain couples TRBV7-2 to TRBJ2-7; 12 nucleotides align to TRBD2. Per the germline V gene, CDR1 is SGHTA and CDR2 is FQGNSA. Unmatched junction bases numbered 14, after V lost 5 bases and J lost 6 bases. The CDR3 contains 17 residues. This CDR3 reads CASSVSPLLAGGGEQYF. The CDR3 bases are TGTGCCAGCAGCGTAAGCCCTTTACTAGCGGGAGGTGGCGAGCAGTACTTC.

This clonotype was seen only a few times. The chain has TRBV7-8 and TRBJ1-5; 7 bases align to TRBD1. The germline gives CDR1 SGHVS, CDR2 FQNEAQ. The CDR3 loop spans 12 amino acids. V lost 8 bases and J lost 7; bases outside the gene matches: 5. The CDR3 reads CASSEGAQPQHF. In nucleotides, the CDR3 is TGTGCCAGCTCCGAGGGGGCCCAGCCCCAGCATTTT.

A remark on this clonotype: Compared with germline, one end of the junction differs, possibly owing to a read error. The J gene is TRBJ2-7, the V gene TRBV7-8; 8 bases map to TRBD2. This CDR3 contains 14 residues. Germline lookup yields CDR1 SGHVS and CDR2 FQNEAQ. In DNA, the CDR3 is TGTACCAGCGGAATCGGGGGGGCCCCCTACGAGCAGTACTTC. This sequence encodes CTSGIGGAPYEQYF.

V usage is TRBV11-3 and J usage is TRBJ2-2; tentative D call: TRBD1 (6 bases). V was pared by 5 bases and J by 4 bases, with 20 bases between. CDR3 length: 17 amino acids. Germline loops: CDR1 SGHNT, CDR2 YENEEA. The CDR3: CASSLISYGQLTGELFF. CDR3 DNA: TGTGCCAGCAGCCTGATTTCGTACGGACAGCTCACCGGGGAGCTGTTTTTT.

A note on this clonotype: A clone one base away is much larger, so this may be a read error. The CDR3 end shows no conserved phenylalanine or tryptophan, and so a read error is likely. The chain carries TRBV11-2 and TRBJ1-1; D gene ambiguous. The length of the CDR3 is 15 residues. With 2 bases removed from V and 0 bases from J, the gap between germline ends came to 10 bases. Germline V lookup: CDR1 SGHAT, CDR2 FQNNGV. The DNA of the CDR3 is TGTGCCAGCAGCTTAACGGCAGCCCTGAACACTGAAGCTTTCTCT. Protein sequence: CASSLTAALNTEAFS.

In this sample, this clonotype turned up many times. This sequence joins TRBV9 and TRBJ1-2; no reliable D call. The CDR3 has 12 residues. V was trimmed by 4 bases and J by 2 bases, leaving 6 bases between them. From germline, CDR1 is SGDLS and CDR2 YYNGEE. The CDR3, as DNA: TGTGCCAGCAGCCTAGAGAACTATGGCTACACCTTC. This sequence encodes CASSLENYGYTF.

The V and J genes are TRBV29-1 and TRBJ1-3, with D maybe TRBD1 (6 bases). Trimming cost V 3 bases and J 10 bases, with 16 bases left between them. CDR1 is SQVTM and CDR2 is ANQGSEA in the germline V gene. The CDR3 consists of 13 residues. CDR3 sequence reads: CSVEEGGGETIYF. The CDR3 bases are TGCAGCGTTGAGGAGGGAGGGGGAGAGACCATATATTTT.

The chain employs TRBV7-9 and TRBJ2-7; weak D call: TRBD1 (6 bases). The CDR3 runs to 15 residues. Germline CDR1 and CDR2: SEHNR and FQNEAQ (reference sequence). V gave up 5 bases and J gave up 0 bases, with 14 bases separating them. CDR3 region: CASSTTGTNSYEQYF. The DNA for the CDR3 is TGTGCCAGCAGCACCACGGGGACAAACTCCTACGAGCAGTACTTC. The full variable domain, in which reference TRBV7-9 and TRBJ2-7 provide the parts outside the CDR3, is DTGVSQNPRHKITKRGQNVTFRCDPISEHNRLYWYRQTLGQGPEFLTYFQNEAQLEKSRLLSDRFSAERPKGSFSTLEIQRTEQGDSAMYLCASSTTGTNSYEQYFGPGTRLTVT.

This clonotype was picked up many times. The rearrangement uses TRBV10-3 and TRBJ2-2; unclear D gene. CDR1 ENHRY and CDR2 SYGVKD come from the germline V gene. The CDR3 contains 14 residues. Trimming pared 6 bases from V and 0 bases from J, leaving 8 bases between. The CDR3 loop is CAIRTETNTGELFF. The CDR3 coding sequence is TGTGCCATCAGAACAGAGACGAACACCGGGGAGCTGTTTTTT.